This TCR beta chain is drawn from a study of T cell repertoires in cytomegalovirus infection. As for the study in general: Shared public TCR beta signatures pointed to both CMV infection and a matching HLA type.

This clonotype has just a few counts. Its antigen is undetermined. A single record per CDR3 protein comes from TCRdb applying MiXCR to the reads. This table has hundreds of thousands of distinct CDR3 sequences, 33% appearing once. Study-wide results and limits: HLA-C-restricted TCR beta clonotypes specific for CMV led the ex vivo response.

This CDR3 is 13 amino acids long. Germline assignment: CDR1 SGHRS and CDR2 YFSETQ. V lost 3 bases, J lost 0 bases, and 6 bases lay in between. The chain links TRBV5-1 to TRBJ1-1, with D unresolved. The receptor's source is a human donor in good health (CMV status not recorded). Some clones in this sample may be carry-over from other donors' samples. The starting material was cultured PBMCs, obtained from culture after CMV antigen stimulation. The CDR3 loop is CASSSYLNTEAFF. The CDR3 coding sequence is TGCGCCAGCAGCTCCTACCTGAACACTGAAGCTTTCTTT.